These 2 T cell receptor beta chains share one sample of origin, sequenced in a study of T cell clusters in autoimmune cytopenias. About 37,500 genome equivalents of blood DNA were amplified for TRB. Multiplex touch-down PCR amplified TRB using TRB-A and TRB-B pools in one tube. TCRdb reanalyzed the multiplex PCR reads, giving one entry per CDR3 protein sequence and no DNA. This table holds about 11,000 distinct CDR3 sequences. This same sample was also part of a study on T cell repertoires in aging, cancer and after chemotherapy.

Sequencing was performed on peripheral blood. These TCRs come from a human donor in good health.

V is TRBV24-1 and J is TRBJ2-3; the TRBD1 assignment by TCRdb is unverifiable without DNA. Germline loops: CDR1 KGHDR, CDR2 SFDVKD. The CDR3 is made up of 18 amino acids. The chain's CDR3 is CATSDPSVLTGGADTQYF.

This clonotype is medium-sized by frequency. Here the CDR3 reads CSVEALYGDRSQETQYF. The V call is TRBV29-1, the J call TRBJ2-5; checking the TCRdb D call of TRBD1 is not possible without DNA. Germline V gives CDR1 SQVTM, CDR2 ANQGSEA. CDR3 size: 17 residues.